A selection of T cell receptor beta chains follows, all from one sample in a study of blood T cells in healthy people across ages. From the 5' RACE reads, TCRdb called clonotypes with MiXCR, one entry per CDR3 protein. The top ten clones hold 11% of a sample with roughly 1,500,000 distinct CDR3 sequences, around 36% of them seen once. Sequenced material: blood. These receptors were taken from a woman in her twenties or thirties in good health. Both conserved end residues are part of each CDR3. The D gene is left open where the match is weak. The listing skips clone size in some rows; elsewhere it reads once, few, many or a size class.

J gene: TRBJ2-5; clone size: many; D gene: TRBD2; V gene: TRBV6-5; CDR3 protein: CASSYPEVAGVQETQYF; CDR3 DNA: TGTGCCAGCAGTTACCCCGAGGTAGCGGGAGTTCAAGAGACCCAGTACTTC
J gene: TRBJ1-4; clone size: NA; D gene: TRBD1; V gene: TRBV5-1; CDR3 protein: CASSLARTGNEKLFF; CDR3 DNA: TGCGCCAGCAGCTTGGCGAGGACAGGGAATGAAAAACTGTTTTTT
J gene: TRBJ2-3; clone size: NA; D gene: NA; V gene: TRBV15; CDR3 protein: CATCRDRRTDTQYF; CDR3 DNA: TGTGCCACCTGCAGAGACAGGCGCACAGATACGCAGTATTTT
J gene: TRBJ1-4; clone size: NA; D gene: NA; V gene: TRBV7-6; CDR3 protein: CASSPLRGTNEKLFF; CDR3 DNA: TGTGCCAGCAGCCCTCTACGGGGGACTAATGAAAAACTGTTTTTT
J gene: TRBJ2-7; clone size: NA; D gene: TRBD1; V gene: TRBV6-1; CDR3 protein: CASTRTGTGWYF; CDR3 DNA: TGTGCCAGCACCAGGACAGGCACTGGTTGGTACTTC
J gene: TRBJ2-1; clone size: few; D gene: TRBD2; V gene: TRBV4-1; CDR3 protein: CASSQGTSGRARWNEQFF; CDR3 DNA: TGCGCCAGCAGCCAGGGAACTAGCGGGAGGGCCCGTTGGAATGAGCAGTTCTTC
J gene: TRBJ1-5; clone size: NA; D gene: TRBD1; V gene: TRBV3-1; CDR3 protein: CASSQGTGLLGQPQHF; CDR3 DNA: TGTGCCAGCAGCCAAGGGACAGGGCTTCTTGGTCAGCCCCAGCATTTT
J gene: TRBJ2-5; clone size: NA; D gene: TRBD2; V gene: TRBV4-2; CDR3 protein: CVGSQGTSGGPQETQYF; CDR3 DNA: TGTGTCGGCAGCCAAGGTACTAGCGGGGGCCCGCAAGAGACCCAGTACTTC
J gene: TRBJ2-3; clone size: NA; D gene: NA; V gene: TRBV7-8; CDR3 protein: CASILAGTQYF; CDR3 DNA: TGTGCCAGCATCCTGGCTGGTACGCAGTATTTT
J gene: TRBJ2-1; clone size: few; D gene: NA; V gene: TRBV5-1; CDR3 protein: CASSLNSGSNNEQFF; CDR3 DNA: TGCGCCAGCAGCTTAAATAGCGGTTCGAACAATGAGCAGTTCTTC
J gene: TRBJ2-5; clone size: many; D gene: TRBD2; V gene: TRBV5-5; CDR3 protein: CASSATTSGGMINVQETQYF; CDR3 DNA: TGTGCCAGCAGCGCCACGACTAGCGGGGGTATGATAAATGTACAAGAGACCCAGTACTTC